These 27 T cell receptor beta chains originate from one sample sequenced in a study of T-cell memory formation after mild COVID-19. TCRdb fed the 5' RACE reads into MiXCR, producing one record per CDR3 protein. The repertoire has about 360,000 distinct CDR3 sequences, 13% of them found once; the top ten carry about 21%. What was sequenced was PBMCs or a T cell subset sorted from them (not recorded which). The receptors were gathered from a young man who had mild COVID-19 (a few samples of this study predate the infection). Cell type and time point are not known.

This clonotype was observed a few times. The chain carries TRBV2 and TRBJ2-7; D is undetermined. V shed 5 bases and J shed 11 bases, with 10 bases lying between them. The CDR3 is 10 residues long. Germline V gene lookup returns CDR1 SNHLY and CDR2 FYNNEI. The CDR3: CASSLEVEYF. In DNA form, the CDR3 reads TGTGCCAGCAGTCTGGAAGTAGAGTACTTC.

At least ten counts were recorded for this clonotype. The rearrangement uses TRBV7-3 and TRBJ2-7; 10 bases align to TRBD1. Germline loops: CDR1 SGHTA, CDR2 FQGTGA. The junction had 5 bases not matched to a gene; V was cut back by 8 bases and J by 4 bases. CDR3 length: 13 amino acids. The CDR3, as DNA: TGTGCCAGCTCCGGGACAGGGGAGTACGAGCAGTACTTC. Its translation: CASSGTGEYEQYF.

This clonotype has at least ten counts. This chain's CDR3 is CASSLQGGNTGELFF. The CDR3, as DNA: TGTGCCAGCAGCTTACAGGGCGGGAACACCGGGGAGCTGTTTTTT. V is TRBV7-3 and J is TRBJ2-2; perhaps TRBD1 as D (5 bases). Germline V lookup: CDR1 SGHTA, CDR2 FQGTGA. This CDR3 region has 15 residues. The V end lost 2 bases, the J end lost 1 base, and 8 bases lay between the germline ends. Combining the CDR3 with reference TRBV7-3 and TRBJ2-2 gives the whole variable domain GAGVSQTPSNKVTEKGKYVELRCDPISGHTALYWYRQSLGQGPEFLIYFQGTGAADDSGLPNDRFFAVRPEGSVSTLKIQRTERGDSAVYLCASSLQGGNTGELFFGEGSRLTVL.

The chain carries TRBV29-1 and TRBJ2-1, with TRBD2 matching 8 bases. The CDR3 spans 16 residues. CDR1 SQVTM and CDR2 ANQGSEA come from the germline V gene. The ends lost 3 bases at V and 6 bases at J; junction bases unmatched: 13. The CDR3 nucleotides read TGCAGCGTTGACTCGCGGCGGGGACTAGGTGTCAATGAGCAGTTCTTC. Amino acid sequence: CSVDSRRGLGVNEQFF.

This clonotype was recorded many times. The chain has TRBV12-3 or TRBV12-4 and TRBJ2-5, with 8 bases lining up with TRBD1. The length of the CDR3 is 14 residues. Trimming took 5 bases from V and 4 from J; bases not matched to a gene: 6. The CDR3 region has the DNA TGTGCCAGCAGTACAGGACAGGGAGTAGAGACCCAGTACTTC. Translated: CASSTGQGVETQYF.

This chain links TRBV6-1 with TRBJ1-2; D might be TRBD1 (5 bases). V dropped 2 bases and J dropped 8 bases, with 9 bases sitting between them. Per the germline V gene, CDR1 is MNHNS and CDR2 is SASEGT. The CDR3 spans 12 residues. For the CDR3, the DNA is TGTGCCAGCAGTGAATCAGGGAGGGGCTACACCTTC. The encoded protein is CASSESGRGYTF.

This clonotype was counted only a few times. The chain couples TRBV12-3 or TRBV12-4 to TRBJ2-5; D is unresolved. The CDR3 loop spans 13 amino acids. V gave up 3 bases and J gave up 5 bases, with 10 bases separating them. The DNA of the CDR3 is TGTGCCAGCAGTTTTGGGCCATGGGAGACCCAGTACTTC. Residues: CASSFGPWETQYF.

This clonotype was seen a handful of times. The genes are TRBV5-1 and TRBJ1-5; D remains unclear. The germline V gene has CDR1 SGHRS and CDR2 YFSETQ. The CDR3 has 13 residues. The ends were cut back, 0 bases at V and 5 bases at J, with 6 bases in the middle. For the CDR3, the DNA is TGCGCCAGCAGCTTGGAATGGGATCAGCCCCAGCATTTT. This gives the protein CASSLEWDQPQHF.

In its sample, this clonotype was seen a few times. The CDR3 spells CASSSGVAGVTDTQYF. In nucleotides, the CDR3 is TGTGCCAGCAGCTCCGGGGTAGCGGGGGTCACAGATACGCAGTATTTT. V usage is TRBV7-2 and J usage is TRBJ2-3, with 9 bases identical to TRBD2. Germline V lookup: CDR1 SGHTA, CDR2 FQGNSA. CDR3 length: 16 amino acids. J gave up 2 bases and V 4 bases, and 7 bases lay outside the gene matches.

This clonotype turned up a few times. The rearrangement uses TRBV18 and TRBJ1-3, with no clear D. The germline gives CDR1 KGHSH, CDR2 LQKENI. V lost 4 bases and J 8 bases, leaving 12 bases between the germline ends. This CDR3 is 13 amino acids long. The CDR3 DNA reads TGTGCCAGCTCACTTGAAGGCGGAGACACCATATATTTT. Its protein product is CASSLEGGDTIYF.

The sample holds a few counts of this clonotype. The chain couples TRBV5-1 to TRBJ1-4; possible D gene TRBD1, 5 bases. Between the trimmed V and J ends, which lost 4 bases and 5 bases, there was a span of 12 bases. The length of the CDR3 is 14 residues. The germline V gene has CDR1 SGHRS and CDR2 YFSETQ. The CDR3 spells CASSPTQGNEKLFF. The CDR3 region has the DNA TGCGCCAGCAGCCCGACCCAGGGAAATGAAAAACTGTTTTTT.

The chain recombines TRBV6-2 or TRBV6-3 with TRBJ2-7, with 9 bases identical to TRBD1. Germline V gene lookup returns CDR1 MNHEY and CDR2 SVGEGT. After removal of 2 bases from V and 4 bases from J, the junction contained 12 bases not matched to a gene. The CDR3 totals 17 residues. In DNA, the CDR3 is TGTGCCAGCAGTTACGGGAAAACCGGGACAGGGATATACGAGCAGTACTTC. The encoded protein is CASSYGKTGTGIYEQYF.

The table lists this clonotype with a few counts. The chain links TRBV14 to TRBJ2-3; TRBD1 is a possible D gene (5 bases). The CDR3 is made up of 14 amino acids. V lost 1 base and J 4 bases, leaving 9 bases between the germline ends. The germline V gene encodes CDR1 SGHDN and CDR2 FVKESK. CDR3 nucleotide sequence: TGTGCCAGCAGCCAAGGGGGCGGAGCAGATACGCAGTATTTT. Encoded protein: CASSQGGGADTQYF.

The chain is built from TRBV24-1 and TRBJ1-2; D gene unclear. Germline V gives CDR1 KGHDR, CDR2 SFDVKD. This CDR3 has 15 residues. V was cut by 4 bases and J by 8 bases, with 19 bases left in between. CDR3: CATSDGPLSAGGYTF. The CDR3 bases are TGTGCCACCAGTGACGGACCGTTGAGTGCTGGCGGCTACACCTTC.

In this sample, this clonotype turned up a few times. The chain couples TRBV12-3 or TRBV12-4 to TRBJ2-5; D gene uncertain. The CDR3 runs to 12 residues. V was clipped by 3 bases and J by 3 bases, with 5 bases between them. The CDR3 nucleotides are TGTGCCAGCAGTTTCCCGGAAGAGACCCAGTACTTC. Residues: CASSFPEETQYF.

This clonotype was picked up a small number of times. This sequence joins TRBV27 and TRBJ1-2, with D hard to call. Germline loops: CDR1 MNHEY, CDR2 SMNVEV (reference sequence). The length of the CDR3 is 13 residues. V gave up 6 bases and J gave up 5 bases, with 13 bases separating them. The CDR3 here is CASSQNLGYGYTF. CDR3 bases: TGTGCCAGCAGCCAAAACTTGGGGTATGGCTACACCTTC.

The rearrangement uses TRBV10-2 and TRBJ1-5; possible D gene TRBD1, 6 bases. The CDR3 totals 15 residues. The germline V gene has CDR1 WSHSY and CDR2 SAAADI. V lost 3 bases and J 1 base, leaving 10 bases between the germline ends. CDR3 sequence reads: CASSDTGASNQPQHF. CDR3 DNA sequence: TGCGCCAGCAGTGATACGGGGGCGAGCAATCAGCCCCAGCATTTT.

Only a few counts were recorded for this clonotype. CDR3 loop: CAISAAGGTGSYEQYV. CDR3 in DNA: TGTGCCATCAGTGCCGCCGGGGGAACGGGCTCCTACGAGCAGTACGTC. The chain uses TRBV10-3 and TRBJ2-7; TRBD2 is a possible D gene (6 bases). The CDR3 length is 16 residues. V lost 4 bases to trimming and J lost 0 bases, with 16 bases between them. Germline values: CDR1 ENHRY, CDR2 SYGVKD.

The rearrangement uses TRBV18 and TRBJ2-6; D gene uncertain. The ends were cut back, 3 bases at V and 0 bases at J, with 9 bases in the middle. CDR1 and CDR2 from the germline V gene are KGHSH and LQKENI. The CDR3 is 16 residues long. The CDR3 DNA sequence: TGTGCCAGCTCACCGGAAGGAAGCTCTGGGGCCAACGTCCTGACTTTC. Translating gives CASSPEGSSGANVLTF.

This clonotype was counted ten times or more. The rearrangement uses TRBV5-1 and TRBJ2-7; 10 positions agree with TRBD1. The V segment lost 2 bases and the J segment 0 bases; nucleotides outside the gene matches: 8. The germline gives CDR1 SGHRS, CDR2 YFSETQ. This CDR3 is built from 17 residues. The CDR3 DNA is TGCGCCAGCAGCTTAGCCGGGACAGGGGTTCTCTCCTACGAGCAGTACTTC. This translates into CASSLAGTGVLSYEQYF.

This clonotype was recorded at least ten times. The genes are TRBV9 and TRBJ2-1, with a tentative D call TRBD1 (6 bases). The CDR3 spans 15 residues. V lost 0 bases and J 0 bases, leaving 7 bases between the germline ends. The germline gives CDR1 SGDLS, CDR2 YYNGEE. The CDR3 is CASSVEGHSYNEQFF. In nucleotides, the CDR3 is TGTGCCAGCAGCGTAGAGGGACACTCCTACAATGAGCAGTTCTTC.

In its sample, this clonotype was seen a few times. The rearrangement joins TRBV18 to TRBJ1-1; the D gene is possibly TRBD1 (5 bases). The V end lost 3 bases, the J end lost 1 base, and 12 bases lay between the germline ends. Per the germline V gene, CDR1 is KGHSH and CDR2 is LQKENI. The CDR3 runs to 15 residues. The CDR3 DNA sequence: TGTGCCAGCTCACCGCGGGACTTGAAGAACACTGAAGCTTTCTTT. This encodes CASSPRDLKNTEAFF. Full variable domain (missing parts from reference TRBV18 and TRBJ1-1): NAGVMQNPRHLVRRRGQEARLRCSPMKGHSHVYWYRQLPEEGLKFMVYLQKENIIDESGMPKERFSAEFPKEGPSILRIQQVVRGDSAAYFCASSPRDLKNTEAFFGQGTRLTVV.

This clonotype was counted ten times or more. V is TRBV5-1 and J is TRBJ1-2; a possible D gene is TRBD1 (5 bases). Trimming removed 4 bases from V and 2 bases from J, with 15 bases in between. The CDR3 length is 15 residues. Germline CDR1 reads SGHRS; CDR2 reads YFSETQ. DNA for the CDR3: TGCGCCAGCAGCGCGCAGGGCCGAGGAAACTATGGCTACACCTTC. Translating it yields CASSAQGRGNYGYTF. Together with reference TRBV5-1 and TRBJ1-2, the CDR3 gives the full variable domain: KAGVTQTPRYLIKTRGQQVTLSCSPISGHRSVSWYQQTPGQGLQFLFEYFSETQRNKGNFPGRFSGRQFSNSRSEMNVSTLELGDSALYLCASSAQGRGNYGYTFGSGTRLTVV.

Only a few counts were recorded for this clonotype. The chain uses TRBV27 and TRBJ2-1, with TRBD2 as a possible D gene (5 bases). V shed 3 bases and J shed 6 bases, with 15 bases lying between them. The germline V gene encodes CDR1 MNHEY and CDR2 SMNVEV (reference sequence). This CDR3 is built from 15 residues. The CDR3 coding sequence is TGTGCCAGCAGTTTGTTGCCGCCGGGGAGCAATGAGCAGTTCTTC. This sequence encodes CASSLLPPGSNEQFF.

This clonotype was found a few times. This rearrangement joins TRBV12-3 or TRBV12-4 to TRBJ1-2, with D possibly TRBD1 on 5 matching bases. The CDR3 consists of 12 residues. Trimming left V 4 bases short and J 8 bases short, with 11 bases between. The CDR3 loop reads CASSSGSRGYTF. DNA for the CDR3: TGTGCCAGCAGTTCAGGGTCGCGCGGCTACACCTTC.

This clonotype was detected only a few times. The J gene is TRBJ1-3, the V gene TRBV7-3, with a tentative D call TRBD1 (5 bases). V was shortened by 5 bases and J by 4 bases, with 12 bases between the two germline ends. The CDR3 is 14 amino acids. Per the germline V gene, CDR1 is SGHTA and CDR2 is FQGTGA. The CDR3 nucleotides read TGTGCCAGCAGCCCCCGGGACGGCGGAAACACCATATATTTT. This translates into CASSPRDGGNTIYF.

The chain couples TRBV27 to TRBJ2-7; possible D gene TRBD2, 6 bases. V dropped 4 bases and J dropped 2 bases, with 12 bases sitting between them. The germline V gene has CDR1 MNHEY and CDR2 SMNVEV (reference sequence). CDR3 size: 14 residues. In nucleotides, the CDR3 is TGTGCCAGCAGTTCTCAGGGAGGACCCTACGAGCAGTACTTC. Translated, it gives CASSSQGGPYEQYF.